This T cell receptor (beta chain) was found in a study of HIV-infected patients and healthy controls. TCRdb independently ran MiXCR on the 5' RACE reads; one entry per CDR3 protein. The data show about 63,000 distinct CDR3 sequences, about a sixth seen once. This CDR3 is 16 amino acids long. Germline assignment: CDR1 DFQATT and CDR2 SNEGSKA (reference sequence). This sequence joins TRBV20-1 and TRBJ2-1; a possible D gene is TRBD1 (6 bases). The J call may be in error: the DNA end matches TRBJ2-7 better. The sequence derives from a human donor in good health. Material for sequencing was CD4+ T cells from blood. The CDR3 reads CSARDQTGFPYNEQYF. The CDR3 nucleotides are TGCAGTGCTAGAGACCAAACAGGGTTCCCCTACAATGAGCAGTACTTC.